A single sample is the source of the 6 T cell receptor beta chains below, sequenced in a study of Ad26.COV2.S vaccination and SARS-CoV-2 variants. The table came from immunoSEQ multiplex PCR; TCRdb's copy has only in-frame clones and leaves some out. Of 510,000 or so clones listed, roughly 87% are singletons. Treatment given: some 20 received Ad26.COV2.S at low or high dose, single or two shots; 5 received placebo; per-sample allocation not given. The investigators took samples on day 63 after the first vaccine or placebo injection. The source material was peripheral blood, sampled in a trial of Ad26.COV2.S vaccine versus placebo. These receptor sequences come from a person between 18 and 60 years old who received the Ad26.COV2.S COVID-19 vaccine or a placebo.

The chain has TRBV11-2 and TRBJ1-1; D is possibly TRBD1 (5 bases). Deletions cut 5 bases from V and 0 bases from J, with 13 bases between. Per the germline V gene, CDR1 is SGHAT and CDR2 is FQNNGV. CDR3 length: 15 residues. CDR3 in DNA: TGTGCCAGCAGCCCGGGGGAGGGCCTGAACACTGAAGCTTTCTTT. It yields the protein CASSPGEGLNTEAFF.

Here the CDR3 reads CASSIAVEGTRSGNTIYF. The CDR3 DNA sequence: TGTGCCAGTAGTATAGCGGTTGAGGGCACCCGCTCTGGAAACACCATATATTTT. This rearrangement joins TRBV19 to TRBJ1-3; D is uncertain. From germline, CDR1 is LNHDA and CDR2 SQIVND (reference sequence). Trimming pared 1 base from V and 0 bases from J, leaving 16 bases between. The CDR3 loop spans 18 amino acids.

The rearrangement uses TRBV6-2 or TRBV6-3 and TRBJ2-7, with 8 bases lining up with TRBD2. The V gene's germline CDR1 is MNHEY and CDR2 SVGEGT. This CDR3 is built from 15 residues. The trim removed 5 bases at V and 2 bases at J, leaving 8 bases unmatched. CDR3 in amino acids: CASSIPGLAPYEQYF. DNA of the CDR3: TGTGCCAGCAGTATACCCGGACTAGCCCCCTACGAGCAGTACTTC.

This clone has just a few counts. The chain is built from TRBV9 and TRBJ2-7, with 9 bases matching TRBD2. V gave up 4 bases and J gave up 2 bases; unmatched junction bases: 7. Germline V gene sequence: CDR1 SGDLS, CDR2 YYNGEE. The CDR3 loop spans 15 amino acids. The CDR3: CASSPRLAEAYEQYF. The CDR3 bases are TGTGCCAGCAGCCCCCGACTAGCGGAGGCCTACGAGCAGTACTTC.

The chain is built from TRBV30 and TRBJ2-7; possible D gene TRBD1, 6 bases. The CDR3 is 13 amino acids. CDR1 and CDR2 (germline): GTSNPN, SVGIG (reference sequence). The V gene lost 4 bases and the J gene lost 3 bases, with 13 bases spanning the gap. CDR3 nucleotides: TGTGCCTGGAACAGGGAGAGGATCTACGAGCAGTACTTC. Translating gives CAWNRERIYEQYF.

This clone has a single count. The chain recombines TRBV12-3 or TRBV12-4 with TRBJ2-1, with D uncertain. Trimming took 5 bases from V and 6 from J, leaving 11 bases between them. The CDR3 runs to 13 residues. The CDR3 region is CASSPLSRNEQFF. The CDR3 nucleotides read TGTGCCAGCAGTCCTTTAAGTCGCAATGAGCAGTTCTTC.